The 2 T cell receptor beta chains in this list originate from one sample, sequenced in a study of beta chain features in type 1 diabetes (dated by TCRdb to between 2017 and 2018). What the authors observed across the whole study: Type 1 diabetes patients showed a moderate but significant shortening of TCRB CDR3 length in all four CD4+ subsets.

The library was made by the immunoSEQ multiplex PCR assay. The High Capacity cDNA Reverse Transcription Kit was used to reverse transcribe all of the isolated RNA, meaning that expressed TCRB transcripts were what got sequenced. Held by TCRdb, this immuneACCESS table contains in-frame sequences only and omits some clones. Under half of the omission traces to an unresolved V gene where checked; the cause of the rest is unknown. The sample table holds a few hundred thousand clones, of which around 14% were seen once. Around 0.019% of the sample rests with the top ten. The antigens these receptors bind are not known. The sample comprised naive CD4+ T cells from blood. Explained via the paper, the cell subset or site label denotes: true naive CD4+ T cells. These receptors came from a man in his thirties or forties with type 1 diabetes.

The J gene is TRBJ1-1, the V gene TRBV18; no definite D call. Looked up from germline, CDR1 is KGHSH and CDR2 is LQKENI. The CDR3 consists of 15 residues. The V end was cut by 3 bases, the J end by 11 bases, with 22 bases between. DNA of the CDR3: TGTGCCAGCTCACCCGCGGTCCAGTCAGTAGCCGAGGCTTTCTTT. This gives the protein CASSPAVQSVAEAFF.

This clone came up a few times. The gene calls are TRBV6-1 and TRBJ1-5, with TRBD1 as a possible D gene (6 bases). Trimming cost V 4 bases and J 3 bases, with 13 bases left between them. Germline lookup yields CDR1 MNHNS and CDR2 SASEGT. This CDR3 has 15 amino acids. The CDR3 bases are TGTGCCAGCAGTGGACAGGCCGGGTCCAATCAGCCCCAGCATTTT. Protein: CASSGQAGSNQPQHF.